This TCR beta chain was documented in a study of vaccination effects on CD4 cells after COVID-19. Comments on this clone: Its antigen is currently unknown.

Germline-derived CDR1 and CDR2 are LGHDT and YNNKEL (reference sequence). The CDR3 is 15 residues long. Deletions cut 0 bases from V and 3 bases from J, with 9 bases between. Study results and caveats: By a late point after vaccination, infection- and vaccine-induced clones had shrunk markedly through clonal contraction. In vaccinees who were healthy, merely 1 out of 255 vaccine-induced clones cross-reacted with common cold coronaviruses.

Expansion with viral peptide pools was applied to antigen-specific CD4+ T cells by the ViraFEST assay prior to sequencing. Investigators separated out CD4+ T cells once about eleven days of culture had passed. The study found no prior SARS-CoV-2 infection in the vaccine recipients, who tested negative for nucleocapsid antibodies. Supplemented with around 9.8 IU/ml IL-2 and 9.5 to 10 ug/ml peptides, 2 million to 2.5 million PBMC per well were kept in culture. Replacing half the medium with IL-2 medium was done on days 3 and 7. TCRdb's table, derived via immunoSEQ multiplex PCR, lists solely in-frame clones and lacks some. The sample includes some 68,000 clones, roughly 76% of them seen just once.

The source material was CD4+ T cells from PBMCs cultured with HCoV-OC43 spike peptides, sampled before COVID-19 vaccination. Indicated subset: HCoV-OC43 spike overlapping peptide pool stimulation. The sequence derives from a human donor who received a COVID-19 vaccine. The chain carries TRBV3-1 (or the pseudogene TRBV3-2) and TRBJ1-5; possibly TRBD1 for D (5 bases). The CDR3 is CASSQDYGTNQPQHF. In DNA, the CDR3 is TGTGCCAGCAGCCAAGACTATGGGACCAATCAGCCCCAGCATTTT.